This T cell receptor beta chain was sequenced in a study of beta chain features in type 1 diabetes. Study-level information: Sorted cell examination encompassed around 100,000,000 cells across all samples.

Turning to this clone: Its cognate antigen is unknown.

There was one heparinised blood draw per donor, averaging approximately 120 mL. Each of the CD4+ naive, central memory, regulatory and stem cell-like memory populations was sorted via CD45RO/CCR7/CD25/CD127/CD95/CD27. Study outcomes and limitations: Shorter TCRB CDR3s, moderately but significantly so, were found in Type 1 diabetes patients in all four CD4+ subsets.

V lost 4 bases to trimming and J lost 0 bases, with 6 bases between them. Per the germline V gene, CDR1 is KGHSY and CDR2 is FQNENV. CDR3 length: 13 residues. What was sequenced were expressed TCRB transcripts, since all of the isolated RNA had been reverse transcribed. The protocol was immunoSEQ multiplex PCR, while the TCRdb copy is restricted to in-frame clones and leaves out a portion. The table lists hundreds of thousands of clones, over 9.5% of them singletons, with about 0.01% in the top ten. The rearrangement joins TRBV16 to TRBJ1-2; D is unclear. This receptor was taken from a woman younger than 35 with type 1 diabetes. Sample: naive CD4+ T cells from blood. DNA of the CDR3: TGTGCCAGCAGCCCAACTCCTAACTATGGCTACACCTTC. Translating it yields CASSPTPNYGYTF.